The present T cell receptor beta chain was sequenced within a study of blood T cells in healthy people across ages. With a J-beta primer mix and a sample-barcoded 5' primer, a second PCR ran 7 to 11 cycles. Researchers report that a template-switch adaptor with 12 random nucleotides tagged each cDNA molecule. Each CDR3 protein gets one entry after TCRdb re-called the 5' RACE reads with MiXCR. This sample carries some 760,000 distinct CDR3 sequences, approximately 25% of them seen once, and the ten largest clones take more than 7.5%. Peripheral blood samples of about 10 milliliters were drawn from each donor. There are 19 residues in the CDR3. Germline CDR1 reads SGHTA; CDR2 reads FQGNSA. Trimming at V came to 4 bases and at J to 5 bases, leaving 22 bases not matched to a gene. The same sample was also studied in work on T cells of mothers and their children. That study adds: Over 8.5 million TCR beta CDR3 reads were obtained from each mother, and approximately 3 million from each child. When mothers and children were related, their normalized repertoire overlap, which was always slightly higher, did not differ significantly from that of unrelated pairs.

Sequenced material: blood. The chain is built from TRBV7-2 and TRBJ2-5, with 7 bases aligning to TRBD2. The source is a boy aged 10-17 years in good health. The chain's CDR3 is CASSSNHGGGDSALETQYF. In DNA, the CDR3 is TGTGCCAGCAGCTCCAACCATGGGGGGGGTGACAGCGCTTTGGAGACCCAGTACTTC.